This T cell receptor beta chain was sequenced during a study of early T cells in non-severe SARS-CoV-2 infection. TCRdb fed the 5' RACE reads into MiXCR, producing one record per CDR3 protein. The data show around 59,000 distinct CDR3 sequences, with roughly 12% seen just once and around 3.8% held by the top ten. CDR3 length equals 14 residues. CDR1 and CDR2 from the germline V gene are SGHTA and FQGNSA. V shed 5 bases, J shed 13 bases, and the junction held 4 bases outside the gene matches. This clonotype was observed at least ten times. V gene TRBV7-2 combines with J gene TRBJ2-2; TRBD2 aligns across 16 bases. The receptor was isolated from an adult who was a healthcare worker with PCR-confirmed SARS-CoV-2 infection or an uninfected control (not recorded which). Specimen: whole blood. The CDR3 DNA sequence: TGTGCCAGCAGCCGAGGGACTAGCGGGAGGGGGCTGTTTTTT. It codes for CASSRGTSGRGLFF.